This T cell receptor beta chain appears in the sequencing data of a study of cytomegalovirus exposure and HLA in healthy donors. The study's findings and limits: In an earlier analysis, about 87% or about 30%: the productive usage of most TCR beta V segments.

A word on this clone: Its antigen is unidentified.

The study ran its PCR with 60 Vbeta and 13 Jbeta primers. Assay: immunoSEQ multiplex PCR; the TCRdb copy retains only in-frame clones and omits some. Of about 62,000 clones in the sample, roughly 73% were seen once. V lost 3 bases, J lost 0 bases, and 10 bases stayed unmatched. The CDR3 is 17 amino acids. Germline V CDR1 and CDR2: SGDLS, YYNGEE. The sequence was obtained from a man aged 40-49 years in good health and CMV-seronegative. The chain employs TRBV9 and TRBJ2-3, with 7 bases matching TRBD2. The source material was PBMCs. The CDR3 DNA follows: TGTGCCAGCAGCGACTCCCCTCAGCGGGGTAGCACAGATACGCAGTATTTT. The encoded protein is CASSDSPQRGSTDTQYF.